The clone carrying this TCR beta chain was counted a single time. In the original workflow: How many nucleated cells were present was estimated from reference gene primer amplification. Libraries were prepared by immunoSEQ multiplex PCR; TCRdb keeps only in-frame clonotypes and omits some of them. The V and J calls and clone size were taken over from that table, and D and trimming were inferred from the DNA. The table has over 300,000 clones, roughly 90% seen once; the top ten hold roughly 6.5%. This record belongs to a study of blood T cell repertoires in COVID-19. The CDR3 is made up of 13 amino acids. Trimming shortened V by 1 base and J by 0 bases, and 3 bases separated the two germline ends.

The source of this sequence is a man aged 18 to 30 who had recovered from COVID-19. Sequencing used peripheral blood. The chain has TRBV12-3 or TRBV12-4 and TRBJ1-2, with no clear D. The CDR3 protein is CASSLGANYGYTF. DNA for the CDR3: TGTGCCAGCAGTTTAGGAGCTAACTATGGCTACACCTTC.